This TCR beta chain was observed in a study of OX40 agonist ivuxolimab in advanced cancers. Method: immunoSEQ multiplex PCR; TCRdb's copy keeps in-frame clones and lacks some. The profile shows approximately 77,000 clones, roughly 92% of them singletons. The CDR3 contains 18 residues. CDR1 SGHRS and CDR2 YFSETQ come from the germline V gene. J was trimmed by 10 bases and V by 0 bases; bases with no gene match: 18. Excluded were patients having autoimmune disease history or systemic immunosuppression. The receptor comes from an adult with an advanced solid tumor such as melanoma, head and neck, liver or kidney cancer. Here the sequenced sample was CD4+ or CD8+ T cells sorted from blood, taken in a trial of the OX40 agonist ivuxolimab. This rearrangement joins TRBV5-1 to TRBJ1-1, with 10 bases matching TRBD1. The CDR3 nucleotides are TGCGCCAGCAGCTTGGGGACAGCCGGGACAGGGGTTAGTAATTCAGCTTTCTTT. Translated: CASSLGTAGTGVSNSAFF.